The 12 T cell receptor beta chains below all came from one sample that was sequenced in a study of blood T cell repertoires in COVID-19. Assay used: immunoSEQ multiplex PCR; TCRdb lists only in-frame clones, some missing. The sample holds roughly 100,000 clones, roughly 87% seen once. The material sequenced was peripheral blood. All receptors derive from a man aged 50 to 60 in a cohort sampled during active COVID-19.

The V and J genes are TRBV7-2 and TRBJ2-1; 8 bases fit TRBD2. The CDR3 extends over 15 amino acids. CDR1 and CDR2 (germline): SGHTA, FQGNSA. J gave up 1 base and V 2 bases, and 1 base lay outside the gene matches. CDR3 residues: CASSLIAGSYNEQFF. Written as DNA, the CDR3 is TGTGCCAGCAGCTTAATAGCGGGGTCCTACAATGAGCAGTTCTTC.

V gene TRBV5-8 combines with J gene TRBJ1-2, with a possible D match to TRBD1 (5 bases). Germline V gives CDR1 SGHTS, CDR2 YDEGEE. This CDR3 region has 16 residues. V lost 4 bases and J 9 bases, leaving 25 bases between the germline ends. The CDR3 reads CASSLARRAGASRYTF. The CDR3 coding sequence is TGTGCCAGCAGCCTCGCCCGAAGGGCTGGGGCAAGTCGCTACACCTTC. The full variable domain, with the rest looked up from reference TRBV5-8 and TRBJ1-2, is EAGVTQSPTHLIKTRGQQATLRCSPISGHTSVYWYQQALGLGLQFLLWYDEGEERNRGNFPPRFSGRQFPNYSSELNVNALELEDSALYLCASSLARRAGASRYTFGSGTRLTVV.

The V gene is TRBV6-6, the J gene TRBJ2-7, with D perhaps matching TRBD1 (7 bases). Germline CDR1 and CDR2: MNHNY and SVGAGI (reference sequence). This CDR3 has 15 amino acids. Trimming removed 0 bases at V and 5 bases at J, with 14 bases between. The CDR3 sequence is CASSYSPQGGNEQYF. The CDR3 DNA reads TGTGCCAGCAGTTACTCCCCCCAGGGGGGCAACGAGCAGTACTTC.

This chain uses TRBV6-5 with TRBJ1-1, with 11 positions matching TRBD1. The germline CDR1 and CDR2 sequences are MNHEY and SVGAGI. After removal of 2 bases from V and 6 bases from J, the junction contained 8 bases not matched to a gene. The CDR3 contains 16 residues. CDR3 sequence reads: CASSYISPGQGAEAFF. CDR3 sequence (DNA): TGTGCCAGCAGTTACATTTCCCCGGGACAGGGGGCTGAAGCTTTCTTT.

The chain uses TRBV4-2 and TRBJ2-5; D possibly corresponds to TRBD2 (6 bases). The CDR3 runs to 13 residues. The germline V and J ends were trimmed by 0 bases and 4 bases, with 6 bases remaining between them. The germline V gene encodes CDR1 LGHNA and CDR2 YNFKEQ. The CDR3 loop reads CASSQEGGETQYF. Here the CDR3 DNA reads TGTGCCAGCAGCCAAGAGGGAGGAGAGACCCAGTACTTC.

The table lists this clone with a few counts. The V call is TRBV7-9, the J call TRBJ1-5; no reliable D call. This CDR3 spans 12 amino acids. V was cut by 3 bases and J by 5 bases, with 5 bases left in between. The germline V gene encodes CDR1 SEHNR and CDR2 FQNEAQ (reference sequence). The CDR3 protein is CASSFGDQPQHF. In nucleotides, the CDR3 is TGTGCCAGCAGCTTCGGTGATCAGCCCCAGCATTTT.

V gene TRBV5-1 combines with J gene TRBJ2-7; 8 positions agree with TRBD2. After removal of 4 bases from V and 5 bases from J, the junction contained 8 bases not matched to a gene. From germline, CDR1 is SGHRS and CDR2 YFSETQ. The CDR3 covers 14 residues. The CDR3 DNA reads as TGCGCCAGCAGCCCCGGGGGGGGTACCCACGAGCAGTACTTC. It is translated as CASSPGGGTHEQYF.

The rearrangement joins TRBV6-6 to TRBJ2-7, with 11 nucleotides matching TRBD2. J lost 2 bases, V lost 6 bases, and 3 bases had no gene match. Germline CDR1 MNHNY, CDR2 SVGAGI (reference sequence). There are 14 residues in the CDR3. CDR3 nucleotide sequence: TGTGCCAGCAGCCATAGCGGGGGGGCCTACGAGCAGTACGTC. Translation gives CASSHSGGAYEQYV.

The chain carries TRBV10-3 and TRBJ2-3; 7 nucleotides match TRBD1. The CDR3 is 14 residues long. V lost 6 bases, J lost 1 base, and 4 bases stayed unmatched. CDR1 is ENHRY and CDR2 is SYGVKD in the germline V gene. CDR3 in amino acids: CAISLGQGTDTQYF. CDR3 in DNA: TGTGCCATCAGCCTCGGACAGGGCACAGATACGCAGTATTTT.

The chain is built from TRBV27 and TRBJ1-5; no clear D. V gave up 5 bases and J gave up 9 bases, with 17 bases separating them. The CDR3 totals 14 residues. The germline gives CDR1 MNHEY, CDR2 SMNVEV (reference sequence). The CDR3 DNA follows: TGTGCCAGCAGTCCCAGACTGCCGACTCGGCCCCAGCATTTT. Protein product: CASSPRLPTRPQHF.

The rearrangement joins TRBV29-1 to TRBJ2-3; 8 bases fit TRBD1. Germline values: CDR1 SQVTM, CDR2 ANQGSEA. The junction had 10 bases not matched to a gene; V was cut back by 6 bases and J by 5 bases. CDR3 length: 14 residues. The CDR3, as DNA: TGCAGCGTCCTAAAGACAGGGGCCGGAGATACGCAGTATTTT. Amino acids: CSVLKTGAGDTQYF.

This chain connects TRBV3-1 (or the pseudogene TRBV3-2) to TRBJ1-3; D possibly corresponds to TRBD1 (5 bases). Germline CDR1 LGHDT, CDR2 YNNKEL (reference sequence). V gave up 2 bases and J gave up 0 bases, with 17 bases separating them. CDR3 length: 18 amino acids. The CDR3 here is CASSQFPWRTLSGNTIYF. The CDR3 nucleotides are TGTGCCAGCAGCCAATTTCCATGGCGGACACTCTCTGGAAACACCATATATTTT.